This T cell receptor beta chain was sequenced during a study of beta chain features in type 1 diabetes. Study at large: Examined across all samples were over 85 million sorted cells.

Findings and limits, study-wide: At VDJ recombination sites, type 1 diabetes patients had fewer insertions and more deleted nucleotides. There was a moderate but significant shortening of TCRB CDR3s in all four CD4+ subsets of Type 1 diabetes patients.

CDR3 length equals 16 residues. V was pared by 4 bases and J by 2 bases, with 10 bases of the junction left unmatched. Germline CDR1 is SGDLS and CDR2 is YYNGEE. This clone occurred a few times. Its antigen remains unidentified. Over 95% purity was reached by all sorted populations. Sequenced material consisted of expressed TCRB transcripts (all of the isolated RNA was reverse transcribed). Some clones are missing from TCRdb's copy, which holds only in-frame ones; the method was immunoSEQ multiplex PCR. This table has 600,000 or so clones, 12% appearing once. Material for sequencing was naive CD4+ T cells from blood. This sequence joins TRBV9 and TRBJ2-7; 9 positions match TRBD2. This sequence was found in a man in his thirties or forties with type 1 diabetes. CDR3: CASSPSSGATPYEQYF. The CDR3 DNA sequence: TGTGCCAGCAGCCCCTCTAGCGGGGCGACACCCTACGAGCAGTACTTC.